This T cell receptor (beta chain) was identified in a study of regulatory T cells in long-lasting Graves disease. The germline gives CDR1 SQVTM, CDR2 ANQGSEA. CDR3 length: 14 residues. Trimming cost V 6 bases and J 0 bases, with 11 bases left between them. In its sample, this clonotype was seen a few times. Documented time point: persistent/refractory GD, antithyroid drugs over 5 years with positive TRAb. RNA from PBMCs was the source of the TCR library. Staff drew around 10 milliliters of peripheral blood into EDTA tubes. Libraries of TCR beta came from iRepertoire HTBI primers plus Arm-PCR of CDR3 regions. MiXCR, run by TCRdb on the multiplex PCR reads, gives a single entry per CDR3 protein. The repertoire includes approximately 400,000 distinct CDR3 sequences, less than 25% of them detected once, and about a quarter sits in the top ten.

The source material was peripheral blood mononuclear cells (PBMCs), sampled when the disease was refractory, from a patient treated with antithyroid drugs. This clonotype was obtained from a female donor with Graves disease. The chain uses TRBV29-1 and TRBJ2-2; no firm D call. This chain's CDR3 is CSVATGPNTGELFF. CDR3 in DNA: TGCAGCGTCGCTACTGGACCGAACACCGGGGAGCTGTTTTTT.